Detailed here is one TCR beta chain. The antigen remains undetermined. Method: immunoSEQ multiplex PCR; TCRdb's copy keeps in-frame clones and lacks some. The table lists hundreds of thousands of clones, roughly 90% of them singletons. The sample originates from a study of Ad26.COV2.S vaccination and SARS-CoV-2 variants. Notes on the study in general: Whether participants received vaccine or placebo, their non-spike TCR breadth was similar.

V was shortened by 5 bases and J by 5 bases, with 6 bases between the two germline ends. This CDR3 is built from 11 residues. CDR1 is MDHEN and CDR2 is SYDVKM in the germline V gene. Treatment noted: around 19 received Ad26.COV2.S at low or high dose, single or two shots; 5 received placebo; per-sample allocation not given. Vaccine and placebo recipients were sampled on day 63 after the first injection. In the vaccine, an Ad26 vector expressed the SARS-CoV-2 spike of the Wuhan strain. The chain carries TRBV28 and TRBJ1-1; D uncertain. The material sequenced was peripheral blood, taken in a trial of Ad26.COV2.S vaccine versus placebo. This clonotype originated in a person aged 18-65 years who received the Ad26.COV2.S COVID-19 vaccine or a placebo. CDR3 in DNA: TGTGCCAGCAGTCGTATTACTGAAGCTTTCTTT. This sequence encodes CASSRITEAFF.